This TCR beta chain was identified in a study of blood T cell repertoires in COVID-19 (dated by TCRdb to the early 2020s). Notes on the research overall: The collaborator samples originated in the United States, Italy and Spain and spanned the acute and convalescent phases of COVID-19. The material from the prospective study consisted of cDNA or gDNA derived from T cells, B-cell-depleted T cells, or PBMCs. Subjects who had been exposed to COVID-19, were actively infected with it, or had recovered from it provided the deeply sampled blood TCRbeta repertoires that made up the dataset. The repertoires were made available in a free public database intended to serve as a resource for research on the immune response to SARS-CoV-2. The samples were drawn from the first 160 participants of the ongoing ImmuneRACE study and from some 1,300 subjects provided by 6 global collaborators. Sample metadata almost always included a de-identified subject ID, COVID-19 status, age in years and sex. Where available, HLA class I and class II types were taken from metadata supplied by the sample provider and were not determined by assay-based typing. The paper as a whole reports these results and caveats: Clinical and demographic metadata were provided uncurated, with the amount varying by source and participant.

About this clone itself: No cognate antigen has been identified for it. Base qualities are missing; no much larger clone stands one base away.

V lost 6 bases and J lost 10 bases, and the count of bases not matched to a germline gene is 5. The CDR3 starts with the cysteine, ends with the phenylalanine, and has 12 residues. Only the CDR3 part of the read is kept: 36 bases, read in frame from the first base. CDR1 and CDR2 are drawn from the germline V gene: MGHDK, SYGVNS. The collaborating institutions used their own protocols to collect whole blood in K2EDTA tubes. For TCRbeta analysis, collaborators shipped samples in one of three forms: frozen whole blood, isolated PBMCs, or DNA extracted from either of those sample types. TCRbeta CDR3 regions were amplified from genomic DNA using the immunoSEQ Assay, a bias-controlled multiplex PCR. Processing in the source paper ran as follows. Within the assay, amplification of reference gene primers was used to estimate how many nucleated cells each sample contained. To quantify the absolute abundance of each unique TCRbeta CDR3 rearrangement, sequence reads were collapsed and filtered. For each sample, productive Simpson clonality was calculated as the square root of Simpson's diversity index over productive rearrangements. TCRdb mirrors the immuneACCESS table, restricted to in-frame sequences. Some clones are absent from its copies; in checked studies, under half trace to an unresolved V gene, and the reason for the others is unknown. D and trimming were read from the DNA, whereas the V and J calls and clone size are those reported in that table. This sample is represented by about 62,000 clones; roughly 86% of them were singletons. The top ten clonotypes cover over 0.8% of the sample.

The rearrangement joined TRBV25-1 to TRBJ2-7, with TRBD2 matching 11 junction bases. This TCR derives from a man between 65 and 85 years old with acute or convalescent COVID-19. The sample taken for sequencing was peripheral blood. The encoded CDR3 is CASRKLAGDQYF. The DNA sequence reads TGTGCCAGCAGAAAACTAGCGGGGGATCAGTACTTC.